The rows below give T cell receptor beta chains drawn from one sample of a study of T cell changes during pregnancy in multiple sclerosis. Repertoires were generated with immunoSEQ multiplex PCR, while TCRdb's copy carries only in-frame clones and drops some. Altogether 90,000 to 95,000 clones are present, approximately 89% being singletons, with the ten largest covering roughly 0.91%. The sequencing here drew on peripheral blood, taken before pregnancy. The receptor set was obtained from a female donor with multiple sclerosis, enrolled in a pregnancy study. The CDR3 runs from the conserved cysteine through the conserved F or W. The D gene is left open where the match is weak. Size is stated for part of the rows, as once, few or many counts, or as a class when the clone is expanded.

abundance: .
v_gene: TRBV7-3
d_gene: .
len: 12
j_gene: TRBJ1-1
CDR3nt: TGTGCCAGCAGCGGAAGTGGGGGGGAAGCTTTCTTT
CDR3aa: CASSGSGGEAFF

abundance: .
v_gene: TRBV5-1
d_gene: .
len: 12
j_gene: TRBJ1-4
CDR3nt: TGCGCCAGCAGCCCTAGTGGGGAAAAACTGTTTTTT
CDR3aa: CASSPSGEKLFF

abundance: .
v_gene: TRBV21-1
d_gene: .
len: 16
j_gene: TRBJ2-7
CDR3nt: TGTGCCAGCAGCAAAGGTGCAAGAGTTAGTCCCTACGAGCAGTACTTC
CDR3aa: CASSKGARVSPYEQYF

abundance: .
v_gene: TRBV11-2
d_gene: .
len: 13
j_gene: TRBJ1-1
CDR3nt: TGTGCCAGCAGCTTAGAACCTACCACTGAAGCTTTCTTT
CDR3aa: CASSLEPTTEAFF

abundance: .
v_gene: TRBV18
d_gene: .
len: 13
j_gene: TRBJ1-1
CDR3nt: TGTGCCAGCTCACAATCAGAGAACACTGAAGCTTTCTTT
CDR3aa: CASSQSENTEAFF

abundance: .
v_gene: TRBV4-1
d_gene: TRBD2
len: 15
j_gene: TRBJ2-1
CDR3nt: TGCGCCAGCAGCCAAGATTGGGATAGCGGGGATGAGCAGTTCTTC
CDR3aa: CASSQDWDSGDEQFF

abundance: .
v_gene: TRBV14
d_gene: .
len: 14
j_gene: TRBJ2-7
CDR3nt: TGTGCCAGCAGCCCCGGCACAGGCCGTGGAGAGCAGTACTTC
CDR3aa: CASSPGTGRGEQYF

abundance: .
v_gene: TRBV6-1
d_gene: TRBD1
len: 15
j_gene: TRBJ1-5
CDR3nt: TGTGCCAGCAGTGATACAGGGGGCAGGCATCAGCCCCAGCATTTT
CDR3aa: CASSDTGGRHQPQHF

abundance: .
v_gene: TRBV29-1
d_gene: TRBD1
len: 12
j_gene: TRBJ2-1
CDR3nt: TGCAGCGTTGTGGGGGACAGGAGGGAGCAGTTCTTC
CDR3aa: CSVVGDRREQFF

abundance: .
v_gene: TRBV4-3
d_gene: .
len: 16
j_gene: TRBJ2-2
CDR3nt: TGCGCCAGCAGCCAAGATGTCCCGGGAAACACCGGGGAGCTGTTTTTT
CDR3aa: CASSQDVPGNTGELFF

abundance: .
v_gene: TRBV7-2
d_gene: TRBD1
len: 16
j_gene: TRBJ1-2
CDR3nt: TGTGCCAGCAGCTTTACCCGGGACAGGGGTGGCTATGGCTACACCTTC
CDR3aa: CASSFTRDRGGYGYTF

abundance: once
v_gene: TRBV4-3
d_gene: TRBD2
len: 19
j_gene: TRBJ2-1
CDR3nt: TGCGCCAGCAGCCAAGATGCAGCGGGGGGCCTCAGAAGGGGGAATGAGCAGTTCTTC
CDR3aa: CASSQDAAGGLRRGNEQFF

abundance: .
v_gene: TRBV9
d_gene: TRBD1
len: 15
j_gene: TRBJ1-1
CDR3nt: TGTGCCAGCAGCGTAGCAGGGGGCGTGAACACTGAAGCTTTCTTT
CDR3aa: CASSVAGGVNTEAFF

abundance: .
v_gene: TRBV6-1
d_gene: TRBD2
len: 14
j_gene: TRBJ2-7
CDR3nt: TGTGCCAGCAGTGATACAGCGGGAGGGTACGAGCAGTACTTC
CDR3aa: CASSDTAGGYEQYF

abundance: .
v_gene: TRBV29-1
d_gene: TRBD1
len: 17
j_gene: TRBJ1-1
CDR3nt: TGCAGCGTTGAGGACAGGGGAAAACGCGGATTGAACACTGAAGCTTTCTTT
CDR3aa: CSVEDRGKRGLNTEAFF

abundance: .
v_gene: TRBV5-1
d_gene: TRBD1
len: 14
j_gene: TRBJ2-1
CDR3nt: TGCGCCAGCAGCACCGGACAGGGAGTGCATGAGCAGTTCTTC
CDR3aa: CASSTGQGVHEQFF

abundance: .
v_gene: TRBV6-1
d_gene: .
len: 12
j_gene: TRBJ2-7
CDR3nt: TGTGCCAGCGCTGGACTACTCCGCGAGCAGTACTTC
CDR3aa: CASAGLLREQYF

abundance: .
v_gene: TRBV28
d_gene: TRBD2
len: 16
j_gene: TRBJ2-1
CDR3nt: TGTGCCAGCAGCCCTGAGCGGGAGGACCTTTACAATGAGCAGTTCTTC
CDR3aa: CASSPEREDLYNEQFF

abundance: .
v_gene: TRBV18
d_gene: TRBD1
len: 16
j_gene: TRBJ2-3
CDR3nt: TGTGCCAGCTCACCACGAGAGGGACAGATTACAGATACGCAGTATTTT
CDR3aa: CASSPREGQITDTQYF

abundance: .
v_gene: TRBV5-5
d_gene: TRBD1
len: 15
j_gene: TRBJ2-2
CDR3nt: TGTGCCAGCAGCTTGACAGGGGCGAACACCGGGGAGCTGTTTTTT
CDR3aa: CASSLTGANTGELFF

abundance: .
v_gene: TRBV14
d_gene: TRBD2
len: 16
j_gene: TRBJ2-7
CDR3nt: TGTGCCAGCAGCCGGGCGGCGGGGGGTCTGGTGTACGAGCAGTACTTC
CDR3aa: CASSRAAGGLVYEQYF

abundance: .
v_gene: TRBV27
d_gene: .
len: 17
j_gene: TRBJ1-6
CDR3nt: TGTGCCAGCAGTTTAGGAGGGTCTACTATTTACCGGGGACCCCTCCACTTT
CDR3aa: CASSLGGSTIYRGPLHF

abundance: .
v_gene: TRBV11-2
d_gene: TRBD2
len: 16
j_gene: TRBJ2-2
CDR3nt: TGTGCCAGCAGCCCACGCGGGGGGGCAGGAACCGGGGAGCTGTTTTTT
CDR3aa: CASSPRGGAGTGELFF

abundance: .
v_gene: TRBV27
d_gene: .
len: 13
j_gene: TRBJ1-5
CDR3nt: TGTGCCAGCAGTTTTACCGAGAATCAGCCCCAGCATTTT
CDR3aa: CASSFTENQPQHF

abundance: .
v_gene: TRBV7-8
d_gene: .
len: 12
j_gene: TRBJ2-3
CDR3nt: TGTGCCAGCAGCTCGCCAGGGCATACGCAGTATTTT
CDR3aa: CASSSPGHTQYF

abundance: .
v_gene: TRBV18
d_gene: TRBD1
len: 19
j_gene: TRBJ1-5
CDR3nt: TGTGCCAGCTCAAGAAAAGGGGCTCCGGGACAGGGGGACAATCAGCCCCAGCATTTT
CDR3aa: CASSRKGAPGQGDNQPQHF

abundance: .
v_gene: TRBV10-2
d_gene: TRBD2
len: 18
j_gene: TRBJ2-3
CDR3nt: TGCGCCAGCAGGTTTGGACTAGCGGGGTCCTCTAGCACAGATACGCAGTATTTT
CDR3aa: CASRFGLAGSSSTDTQYF

abundance: .
v_gene: TRBV15
d_gene: TRBD1
len: 14
j_gene: TRBJ2-2
CDR3nt: TGTGCCATCGGGAAGGGGGCTAACACCGGGGAGCTGTTTTTT
CDR3aa: CAIGKGANTGELFF

abundance: .
v_gene: TRBV4-2
d_gene: TRBD2
len: 19
j_gene: TRBJ2-3
CDR3nt: TGTGCCAGCAGCCAAGAGAGGTCCACCGGGACTAGCGGGACAGATACGCAGTATTTT
CDR3aa: CASSQERSTGTSGTDTQYF

abundance: .
v_gene: TRBV6-6
d_gene: .
len: 16
j_gene: TRBJ1-5
CDR3nt: TGTGCCAGCAGTTTCCCCGGCCAGGCTAGCAATCAGCCCCAGCATTTT
CDR3aa: CASSFPGQASNQPQHF

abundance: .
v_gene: TRBV6-1
d_gene: .
len: 14
j_gene: TRBJ2-1
CDR3nt: TGTGCCAGCAGCCCTGAGACAGCCTACAATGAGCAGTTCTTC
CDR3aa: CASSPETAYNEQFF

abundance: few
v_gene: TRBV29-1
d_gene: .
len: 12
j_gene: TRBJ1-2
CDR3nt: TGCAGCACGTTAGACAGCAACTATGGCTACACCTTC
CDR3aa: CSTLDSNYGYTF

abundance: .
v_gene: TRBV6-4
d_gene: .
len: 14
j_gene: TRBJ1-1
CDR3nt: TGTGCCAGCAGTGACCCCGAAAACTTATTTGAAGCTTTCTTT
CDR3aa: CASSDPENLFEAFF

abundance: .
v_gene: TRBV7-8
d_gene: .
len: 14
j_gene: TRBJ1-3
CDR3nt: TGTGCCAGCAGCTTAGCCCAGGGGATCCACACCATATATTTT
CDR3aa: CASSLAQGIHTIYF

abundance: few
v_gene: TRBV30
d_gene: TRBD2
len: 14
j_gene: TRBJ2-1
CDR3nt: TGTGCCTGGAGTGTGACTAGCGGGAGTCGGGAGCAGTTCTTC
CDR3aa: CAWSVTSGSREQFF

abundance: .
v_gene: TRBV14
d_gene: TRBD2
len: 16
j_gene: TRBJ2-5
CDR3nt: TGTGCCAGCAGCCCAGCGGGGGGGCCGTGGAGAGAGACCCAGTACTTC
CDR3aa: CASSPAGGPWRETQYF

abundance: .
v_gene: TRBV19
d_gene: .
len: 13
j_gene: TRBJ2-7
CDR3nt: TGTGCCAGTAACCCCACAGGGCTTGACGAGCAGTACTTC
CDR3aa: CASNPTGLDEQYF

abundance: .
v_gene: TRBV2
d_gene: .
len: 15
j_gene: TRBJ1-4
CDR3nt: TGTGCCAGCAGTACAATAGACGGCGGGTATGAAAAACTGTTTTTT
CDR3aa: CASSTIDGGYEKLFF

abundance: .
v_gene: TRBV20-1
d_gene: TRBD2
len: 11
j_gene: TRBJ2-7
CDR3nt: TGCAGTTCCCGGGAGGTTGTCGAGCAGTACTTC
CDR3aa: CSSREVVEQYF

abundance: .
v_gene: TRBV29-1
d_gene: .
len: 13
j_gene: TRBJ2-7
CDR3nt: TGCAGCGTCCGGCAGGCGGGGATTTACGAGCAGTACTTC
CDR3aa: CSVRQAGIYEQYF

abundance: .
v_gene: TRBV18
d_gene: .
len: 15
j_gene: TRBJ2-7
CDR3nt: TGTGCCAGCTCACCATTGAGGGGGAGCTCCTACGAGCAGTACTTC
CDR3aa: CASSPLRGSSYEQYF

abundance: .
v_gene: TRBV11-2
d_gene: TRBD2
len: 17
j_gene: TRBJ2-2
CDR3nt: TGTGCCAGCAGCTTAGTTGGGGGGAGGGCGAACACCGGGGAGCTGTTTTTT
CDR3aa: CASSLVGGRANTGELFF

abundance: .
v_gene: TRBV7-9
d_gene: .
len: 18
j_gene: TRBJ2-1
CDR3nt: TGTGCCAGCAGCATAAGAAGTGGGACTCCGAGCTCCTACAATGAGCAGTTCTTC
CDR3aa: CASSIRSGTPSSYNEQFF

abundance: once
v_gene: TRBV2
d_gene: .
len: 14
j_gene: TRBJ2-7
CDR3nt: TGTGCCAGCGGTTGGACAAGACTCTCCTACGAGCAGTACTTC
CDR3aa: CASGWTRLSYEQYF

abundance: .
v_gene: TRBV7-8
d_gene: TRBD2
len: 17
j_gene: TRBJ2-1
CDR3nt: TGTGCCAGCAGCCCCGCACTAGCGGGGGGTCGTGGCAATGAGCAGTTCTTC
CDR3aa: CASSPALAGGRGNEQFF

abundance: .
v_gene: TRBV19
d_gene: .
len: 14
j_gene: TRBJ2-2
CDR3nt: TGTGCCACCACCGGGACACTGAACACCGGGGAGCTGTTTTTT
CDR3aa: CATTGTLNTGELFF

abundance: .
v_gene: TRBV9
d_gene: TRBD1
len: 14
j_gene: TRBJ1-2
CDR3nt: TGTGCCAGCAGCGTCGGGACAGAGAGCTATGGCTACACCTTC
CDR3aa: CASSVGTESYGYTF

abundance: .
v_gene: TRBV5-4
d_gene: .
len: 18
j_gene: TRBJ2-6
CDR3nt: TGTGCCAGCAGCCCCGGTACTAACCGGTTCTCTGGGGCCAACGTCCTGACTTTC
CDR3aa: CASSPGTNRFSGANVLTF

abundance: .
v_gene: TRBV5-1
d_gene: TRBD2
len: 18
j_gene: TRBJ2-3
CDR3nt: TGCGCCAGCAGCCCGGGACTAGCGGGGGGGACTAGCACAGATACGCAGTATTTT
CDR3aa: CASSPGLAGGTSTDTQYF

abundance: .
v_gene: TRBV7-8
d_gene: TRBD1
len: 14
j_gene: TRBJ1-2
CDR3nt: TGTGCCAGCAGCCCCGACAGGGGATATTGGGGCTACACCTTC
CDR3aa: CASSPDRGYWGYTF

abundance: .
v_gene: TRBV16
d_gene: TRBD1
len: 16
j_gene: TRBJ2-7
CDR3nt: TGTGCCAGCAGCCGCCTCAGCCCAGGACAGGGCTACGAGCAGTACTTC
CDR3aa: CASSRLSPGQGYEQYF

abundance: .
v_gene: TRBV30
d_gene: .
len: 13
j_gene: TRBJ2-5
CDR3nt: TGTGCCTGGAGCTTCTTGGGGAGACAGACCCAGTACTTC
CDR3aa: CAWSFLGRQTQYF

abundance: .
v_gene: TRBV28
d_gene: TRBD1
len: 14
j_gene: TRBJ1-2
CDR3nt: TGTGCCAGCAGCCGCAAGCACGACAGGGATGGCTACACCTTC
CDR3aa: CASSRKHDRDGYTF

abundance: few
v_gene: TRBV11-2
d_gene: TRBD2
len: 17
j_gene: TRBJ2-3
CDR3nt: TGTGCCAGCAGCCCTAAGGCGGGGGGTGGACACACAGATACGCAGTATTTT
CDR3aa: CASSPKAGGGHTDTQYF

abundance: .
v_gene: TRBV29-1
d_gene: TRBD1
len: 15
j_gene: TRBJ2-7
CDR3nt: TGCAGCGTCCACTCCCCCGGACAGGGTAACTACGAGCAGTACTTC
CDR3aa: CSVHSPGQGNYEQYF

abundance: once
v_gene: TRBV5-1
d_gene: .
len: 15
j_gene: TRBJ2-2
CDR3nt: TGCGCCAGCAGCTTAAGTGGTCTTCGGGGCGGGGAGCTGTTTTTT
CDR3aa: CASSLSGLRGGELFF

abundance: .
v_gene: TRBV4-3
d_gene: .
len: 17
j_gene: TRBJ2-1
CDR3nt: TGCGCCAGCAGCCAAGATTGGTGGGGGGTTGTAGACAATGAGCAGTTCTTC
CDR3aa: CASSQDWWGVVDNEQFF

abundance: .
v_gene: TRBV6-1
d_gene: TRBD2
len: 14
j_gene: TRBJ2-2
CDR3nt: TGTGCCAGCGCCGGGACTAGGTCCACCGGGGAGCTGTTTTTT
CDR3aa: CASAGTRSTGELFF

abundance: .
v_gene: TRBV6-5
d_gene: TRBD2
len: 14
j_gene: TRBJ2-1
CDR3nt: TGTGCCAGCAGTTGGGGACTAGGGGGGAATGAGCAGTTCTTC
CDR3aa: CASSWGLGGNEQFF